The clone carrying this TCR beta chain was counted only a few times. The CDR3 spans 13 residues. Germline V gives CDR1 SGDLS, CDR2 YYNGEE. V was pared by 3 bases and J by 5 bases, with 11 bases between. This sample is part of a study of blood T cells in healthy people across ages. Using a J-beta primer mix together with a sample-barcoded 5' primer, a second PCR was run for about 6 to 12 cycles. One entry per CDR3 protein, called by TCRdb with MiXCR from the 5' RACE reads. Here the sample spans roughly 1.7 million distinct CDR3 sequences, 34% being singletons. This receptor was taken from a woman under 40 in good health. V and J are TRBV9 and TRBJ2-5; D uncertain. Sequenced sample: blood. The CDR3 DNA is TGTGCCAGCAGCGGTACCGGGCTCGAGACCCAGTACTTC. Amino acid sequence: CASSGTGLETQYF.